Below are 29 T cell receptor beta chains sequenced from a single sample in a study of T cell clones after liver transplantation. Assay: immunoSEQ multiplex PCR; the TCRdb copy retains only in-frame clones and omits some. This sample has about 100,000 clones, with roughly four fifths found just once. Sequencing used CD4+ T cells from blood, obtained before liver transplant. These receptors originate from a human donor who received a liver transplant.

CDR3 amino acids: CASSSFPGQGKRNQPQHF. The CDR3 DNA reads TGTGCCAGCAGTTCATTCCCGGGACAGGGTAAGCGCAATCAGCCCCAGCATTTT. The chain couples TRBV7-3 to TRBJ1-5; 9 nucleotides agree with TRBD1. This CDR3 has 18 amino acids. V gave up 6 bases and J gave up 2 bases; unmatched junction bases: 14. The germline CDR1 and CDR2 sequences are SGHTA and FQGTGA.

The chain uses TRBV10-3 and TRBJ1-4, with 7 positions matching TRBD1. V shed 8 bases and J 5 bases; nucleotides not matched to a gene: 17. Germline CDR1 ENHRY, CDR2 SYGVKD. The CDR3 spans 17 residues. The CDR3 spells CAIGRQGPGEANEKLFF. For the CDR3, the DNA is TGTGCCATCGGAAGACAGGGTCCGGGAGAGGCGAATGAAAAACTGTTTTTT.

This sequence joins TRBV29-1 and TRBJ1-2; no clear D gene. Germline CDR1 is SQVTM and CDR2 is ANQGSEA. The CDR3 is 13 amino acids. Trimming took off 5 bases at V and 8 bases at J, with 18 bases between the two ends. The CDR3 DNA reads as TGCAGCGTTTCCGGTAGGGATCGCTCGGGCTACACCTTC. This codes for CSVSGRDRSGYTF.

The chain combines TRBV6-5 with TRBJ1-5; unclear D gene. V was cut by 5 bases and J by 7 bases, with 12 bases left in between. The CDR3 length is 13 residues. Germline V gene lookup returns CDR1 MNHEY and CDR2 SVGAGI. The DNA for the CDR3 is TGTGCCAGCAGTAACGATCTGGGGCAGCCCCAGCATTTT. It translates to CASSNDLGQPQHF.

The V and J genes are TRBV7-2 and TRBJ2-4; 9 nucleotides align to TRBD2. The CDR3 has 17 residues. Trimming at V came to 4 bases and at J to 6 bases, leaving 13 bases not matched to a gene. Germline CDR1 and CDR2: SGHTA and FQGNSA. The CDR3 region has the DNA TGTGCCAGCAGCTCCCCCGGTAGGGCGGGAGGGGGAAACATTCAGTACTTC. Protein product: CASSSPGRAGGGNIQYF.

The chain carries TRBV18 and TRBJ2-7, with 8 bases aligning to TRBD1. CDR3 length equals 14 residues. The J segment lost 2 bases and the V segment lost 3 bases, leaving 3 bases of the junction unmatched. The germline gives CDR1 KGHSH, CDR2 LQKENI. CDR3 nucleotide sequence: TGTGCCAGCTCACCGCTCAGGGGGCCCTACGAGCAGTACTTC. This gives the protein CASSPLRGPYEQYF. Looking up the rest from reference TRBV18 and TRBJ2-7 gives the full variable domain: NAGVMQNPRHLVRRRGQEARLRCSPMKGHSHVYWYRQLPEEGLKFMVYLQKENIIDESGMPKERFSAEFPKEGPSILRIQQVVRGDSAAYFCASSPLRGPYEQYFGPGTRLTVT.

The V gene is TRBV14, the J gene TRBJ2-4, with 11 bases matching TRBD2. Trimming took 4 bases from V and 1 from J; bases not matched to a gene: 3. Germline CDR1 and CDR2: SGHDN and FVKESK. The CDR3 contains 16 residues. Here the CDR3 DNA reads TGTGCCAGCAGCCTCGTAGCGGGAGGGGCCAAAAACATTCAGTACTTC. Its protein product is CASSLVAGGAKNIQYF.

This chain links TRBV15 with TRBJ1-2; 10 nucleotides align to TRBD1. CDR1 and CDR2 from the germline V gene are LNHNV and YYDKDF (reference sequence). CDR3 length: 16 residues. After removal of 1 base from V and 4 bases from J, the junction contained 6 bases not matched to a gene. As DNA, the CDR3 is TGTGCCACCAGCAGAGGCAAGGGACAGGGGAGCTATGGCTACACCTTC. Translating gives CATSRGKGQGSYGYTF.

The chain is built from TRBV5-4 and TRBJ1-4; 9 nucleotides agree with TRBD1. The CDR3 consists of 16 residues. J lost 2 bases, V lost 2 bases, and 4 bases had no gene match. CDR1 and CDR2 (germline): SGHNT, YYREEE (reference sequence). CDR3 DNA: TGTGCCAGCAGCTTTCAAGACAGGGGGACTAATGAAAAACTGTTTTTT. Its translation: CASSFQDRGTNEKLFF.

The V gene is TRBV4-2, the J gene TRBJ1-2; tentatively, D is TRBD1 (6 bases). Germline loops: CDR1 LGHNA, CDR2 YNFKEQ. V lost 0 bases and J 8 bases, leaving 19 bases between the germline ends. The CDR3 sequence is 16 residues long. The CDR3 region is CASSQDLTGGKGGYTF. The CDR3 coding sequence is TGTGCCAGCAGCCAAGATCTTACGGGGGGCAAGGGAGGCTACACCTTC.

This clone was picked up a small number of times. J is TRBJ1-1 and V is TRBV19; no firm D call. Trimming pared 5 bases from V and 4 bases from J, leaving 5 bases between. This CDR3 comprises 11 residues. Germline V lookup: CDR1 LNHDA, CDR2 SQIVND (reference sequence). The CDR3 DNA is TGTGCCAGTAGTCGAGTCACTGAAGCTTTCTTT. Translated, it gives CASSRVTEAFF.

The chain recombines TRBV6-6 with TRBJ1-4, with D possibly TRBD1 on 6 matching bases. CDR1 MNHNY and CDR2 SVGAGI come from the germline V gene (reference sequence). The CDR3 has 15 residues. Trimming pared 3 bases from V and 5 bases from J, leaving 13 bases between. The CDR3 loop is CASSYAGATNEKLFF. The CDR3 nucleotides are TGTGCCAGCAGTTATGCAGGGGCGACCAATGAAAAACTGTTTTTT.

This clone was observed a few times. This chain connects TRBV29-1 to TRBJ2-7, with 7 positions matching TRBD1. CDR1 is SQVTM and CDR2 is ANQGSEA in the germline V gene. V lost 5 bases and J lost 3; bases outside the gene matches: 10. This CDR3 contains 14 residues. The CDR3, as DNA: TGCAGCGTTCTCTTACAGGGGAAGGTCTACGAGCAGTACTTC. It specifies CSVLLQGKVYEQYF.

This chain uses TRBV15 with TRBJ1-2, with a tentative D call TRBD1 (5 bases). The ends were cut back, 0 bases at V and 4 bases at J, with 9 bases in the middle. Germline V lookup: CDR1 LNHNV, CDR2 YYDKDF (reference sequence). This CDR3 has 14 residues. CDR3 nucleotide sequence: TGTGCCACCAGCAGAGATCCAGGGACCTATGGCTACACCTTC. Protein: CATSRDPGTYGYTF.

The chain employs TRBV29-1 and TRBJ1-1, with 7 bases identical to TRBD1. The CDR3 totals 12 residues. The V segment lost 6 bases and the J segment 5 bases; nucleotides outside the gene matches: 6. In germline, CDR1 is SQVTM, CDR2 ANQGSEA. The chain's CDR3 is CSVSDRETEAFF. The CDR3 region has the DNA TGCAGCGTATCCGACAGGGAGACTGAAGCTTTCTTT. The full variable domain, rest sourced from reference TRBV29-1 and TRBJ1-1, is SAVISQKPSRDICQRGTSLTIQCQVDSQVTMMFWYRQQPGQSLTLIATANQGSEATYESGFVIDKFPISRPNLTFSTLTVSNMSPEDSSIYLCSVSDRETEAFFGQGTRLTVV.

This clone occurred once. The chain joins TRBV18 to TRBJ2-7; 9 bases fit TRBD1. The germline V gene encodes CDR1 KGHSH and CDR2 LQKENI. The J segment lost 0 bases and the V segment lost 3 bases, leaving 9 bases of the junction unmatched. This CDR3 is built from 17 residues. The CDR3 loop reads CASSPYTGTGPSYEQYF. CDR3 nucleotides: TGTGCCAGCTCACCTTATACCGGGACAGGGCCCTCCTACGAGCAGTACTTC. Full variable domain (remainder filled in from reference TRBV18 and TRBJ2-7): NAGVMQNPRHLVRRRGQEARLRCSPMKGHSHVYWYRQLPEEGLKFMVYLQKENIIDESGMPKERFSAEFPKEGPSILRIQQVVRGDSAAYFCASSPYTGTGPSYEQYFGPGTRLTVT.

The V and J genes are TRBV15 and TRBJ2-3, with 11 bases identical to TRBD2. CDR1 and CDR2 (germline): LNHNV, YYDKDF (reference sequence). Germline trimming cut 2 bases from V and 2 bases from J; bases unmatched to any gene: 3. The CDR3 runs to 16 residues. CDR3 region: CATSRQLAGATDTQYF. The CDR3 DNA is TGTGCCACCAGCAGACAACTAGCGGGAGCCACAGATACGCAGTATTTT.

The chain carries TRBV19 and TRBJ1-1; D unclear. This CDR3 has 16 residues. V shed 1 base and J shed 1 base, with 13 bases lying between them. Germline V gives CDR1 LNHDA, CDR2 SQIVND (reference sequence). The CDR3 is CASSIAGGSENTEAFF. The CDR3 bases are TGTGCCAGTAGTATAGCGGGTGGCAGCGAGAACACTGAAGCTTTCTTT.

This chain links TRBV4-3 with TRBJ1-5; no definite D call. Trimming left V 0 bases short and J 3 bases short, with 15 bases between. The CDR3 is made up of 17 amino acids. Germline lookup yields CDR1 LGHNA and CDR2 YSLEER. The CDR3 sequence is CASSQDPPGRVNQPQHF. In DNA, the CDR3 is TGCGCCAGCAGCCAAGATCCCCCGGGAAGGGTCAATCAGCCCCAGCATTTT.

This clone was counted only a few times. J is TRBJ2-5 and V is TRBV7-2; TRBD1 might be the D (6 bases). Deletions cut 5 bases from V and 5 bases from J, with 21 bases between. Germline V gives CDR1 SGHTA, CDR2 FQGNSA. The CDR3 covers 16 residues. CDR3 coding DNA: TGTGCCAGCAGCCAGGCCCGACAGGTTCACGGGGAGACCCAGTACTTC. The encoded protein is CASSQARQVHGETQYF.

V gene TRBV5-4 combines with J gene TRBJ1-1, with D unresolved. Germline CDR1 and CDR2: SGHNT and YYREEE (reference sequence). CDR3 length equals 14 residues. V lost 4 bases and J 2 bases, leaving 12 bases between the germline ends. Written as DNA, the CDR3 is TGTGCCAGCAGCCCCCCGACGGGAAACACTGAAGCTTTCTTT. Protein product: CASSPPTGNTEAFF. The entire variable domain, with the rest obtained from reference TRBV5-4 and TRBJ1-1, is as follows: ETGVTQSPTHLIKTRGQQVTLRCSSQSGHNTVSWYQQALGQGPQFIFQYYREEENGRGNFPPRFSGLQFPNYSSELNVNALELDDSALYLCASSPPTGNTEAFFGQGTRLTVV.

The J gene is TRBJ2-3, the V gene TRBV28; 11 nucleotides agree with TRBD2. The ends lost 6 bases at V and 6 bases at J; junction bases unmatched: 2. The CDR3 sequence is 13 residues long. The germline gives CDR1 MDHEN, CDR2 SYDVKM. The CDR3 spells CASRASGRDTQYF. CDR3 DNA: TGTGCCAGCAGAGCTAGCGGGAGGGATACGCAGTATTTT. Based on the CDR3 plus reference TRBV28 and TRBJ2-3, the full variable domain is DVKVTQSSRYLVKRTGEKVFLECVQDMDHENMFWYRQDPGLGLRLIYFSYDVKMKEKGDIPEGYSVSREKKERFSLILESASTNQTSMYLCASRASGRDTQYFGPGTRLTVL.

The chain uses TRBV27 and TRBJ2-1; TRBD1 might be the D (6 bases). The CDR3 has 17 residues. The germline V gene has CDR1 MNHEY and CDR2 SMNVEV (reference sequence). V was shortened by 3 bases and J by 8 bases, with 23 bases between the two germline ends. The chain's CDR3 is CASSFLTTGFGFHEQFF. The DNA of the CDR3 is TGTGCCAGCAGTTTCCTAACGACAGGCTTCGGTTTCCATGAGCAGTTCTTC.

V and J are TRBV27 and TRBJ2-7, with 11 bases aligning to TRBD1. CDR1 MNHEY and CDR2 SMNVEV come from the germline V gene (reference sequence). V shed 6 bases and J 6 bases; nucleotides not matched to a gene: 7. The CDR3 totals 14 residues. The CDR3 nucleotides read TGTGCCAGCAGACGGGACAGGGGGGCCGTCGAGCAGTACTTC. Amino acids: CASRRDRGAVEQYF.

The V call is TRBV10-3, the J call TRBJ2-5; D could derive from TRBD1 or TRBD2 (7 bases each). From germline, CDR1 is ENHRY and CDR2 SYGVKD. Deletions cut 11 bases from V and 2 bases from J, with 24 bases between. This CDR3 spans 16 amino acids. CDR3 in amino acids: CAAGSRGGGLQETQYF. CDR3 sequence (DNA): TGTGCCGCCGGGAGCCGGGGAGGGGGCTTACAAGAGACCCAGTACTTC.

The chain carries TRBV6-1 and TRBJ1-2, with a tentative D call TRBD1 (5 bases). Trimming pared 11 bases from V and 3 bases from J, leaving 22 bases between. This CDR3 contains 15 residues. Germline V gene sequence: CDR1 MNHNS, CDR2 SASEGT. CDR3 DNA: TGTGCCGGCATGTGGCGGGCCCCGGGGGACTATGGCTACACCTTC. This gives the protein CAGMWRAPGDYGYTF.

The chain links TRBV28 to TRBJ2-3; 11 bases match TRBD1. The V gene's germline CDR1 is MDHEN and CDR2 SYDVKM. CDR3 length: 14 amino acids. Losses at the gene ends were 5 bases for V and 6 bases for J; bases not matched to a gene: 4. The CDR3: CASSPGTGGDTQYF. CDR3 sequence (DNA): TGTGCCAGCAGTCCTGGGACAGGGGGGGATACGCAGTATTTT.

This CDR3 is CASSLATSSSYEQYF. The CDR3 DNA reads as TGCGCCAGCAGCTTGGCCACTTCAAGCTCCTACGAGCAGTACTTC. The gene calls are TRBV5-1 and TRBJ2-7; D remains ambiguous. This CDR3 region has 15 residues. Germline V gene lookup returns CDR1 SGHRS and CDR2 YFSETQ. Trimming left V 0 bases short and J 0 bases short, with 10 bases between. Supplemented by reference TRBV5-1 and TRBJ2-7, the full variable domain reads KAGVTQTPRYLIKTRGQQVTLSCSPISGHRSVSWYQQTPGQGLQFLFEYFSETQRNKGNFPGRFSGRQFSNSRSEMNVSTLELGDSALYLCASSLATSSSYEQYFGPGTRLTVT.

The chain couples TRBV7-3 to TRBJ2-3; either TRBD1 or TRBD2 may supply D (5 bases each). The CDR3 extends over 15 amino acids. Trimming removed 5 bases at V and 5 bases at J, with 17 bases between. CDR1 SGHTA and CDR2 FQGTGA come from the germline V gene. The CDR3: CASSRGPIVGDTQYF. In DNA, the CDR3 is TGTGCCAGCAGCCGGGGCCCAATCGTAGGAGATACGCAGTATTTT.